The 29 T cell receptor beta chains reported below all come from one sample, sequenced in a study of cytomegalovirus exposure and HLA in healthy donors. The PCR was carried out with 60 Vbeta primers and 13 Jbeta primers. This table comes from immunoSEQ multiplex PCR, and its TCRdb copy is limited to in-frame clones, with some not included. The sample holds tens of thousands of clones; 75% to 90% are singletons and the top ten take about 8%. The sequencing input was PBMCs. The receptors here all came from a woman in her forties in good health and CMV-seropositive.

The CDR3 sequence is CASSASLWETSYEQYF. The CDR3 nucleotides read TGTGCCAGTAGTGCCAGTCTGTGGGAGACGTCCTACGAGCAGTACTTC. This rearrangement joins TRBV19 to TRBJ2-7; perhaps TRBD2 as D (5 bases). V shed 5 bases and J shed 1 base, with 18 bases lying between them. Germline lookup yields CDR1 LNHDA and CDR2 SQIVND (reference sequence). The CDR3 extends over 16 amino acids.

The chain combines TRBV5-4 with TRBJ1-1, with unresolved D. The CDR3 runs 14 residues. Germline CDR1 reads SGHNT; CDR2 reads YYREEE (reference sequence). Trimming cost V 0 bases and J 1 base, with 7 bases left between them. CDR3 DNA: TGTGCCAGCAGCTTGGAACCGGGGAACACTGAAGCTTTCTTT. It translates to CASSLEPGNTEAFF.

The rearrangement uses TRBV19 and TRBJ2-6, with D possibly being TRBD2 (5 bases). Germline values: CDR1 LNHDA, CDR2 SQIVND (reference sequence). Deletions cut 5 bases from V and 0 bases from J, with 11 bases between. The CDR3 sequence is 16 residues long. CDR3 coding DNA: TGTGCCAGTAGTGGGAGACGGGGCTCTGGGGCCAACGTCCTGACTTTC. Protein product: CASSGRRGSGANVLTF.

The chain uses TRBV6-1 and TRBJ1-2, with TRBD1 as a possible D gene (5 bases). Germline CDR1 MNHNS, CDR2 SASEGT. The CDR3 spans 15 residues. Between the trimmed V and J ends, which lost 5 bases and 2 bases, there was a span of 15 bases. The CDR3: CASSPPGKNNYGYTF. CDR3 in DNA: TGTGCCAGCAGTCCACCAGGGAAGAACAACTATGGCTACACCTTC.

For the CDR3, the DNA is TGTGCCAGCAGTGCCGGGACAGCCGCCTACGAGCAGTACTTC. Residues: CASSAGTAAYEQYF. The V call is TRBV6-5, the J call TRBJ2-5; 7 bases map to TRBD1. The J call could be wrong; TRBJ2-7 is a better fit for the DNA end. Germline V CDR1 and CDR2: MNHEY, SVGAGI. The CDR3 covers 14 residues.

J is TRBJ2-2 and V is TRBV5-1; a weak D match, TRBD1 (6 bases). Trimming took off 4 bases at V and 4 bases at J, with 20 bases between the two ends. The CDR3 is made up of 17 amino acids. CDR1 is SGHRS and CDR2 is YFSETQ in the germline V gene. CDR3 sequence: CASSPVVRGQSTGELFF. The CDR3 nucleotides read TGCGCCAGCAGCCCGGTGGTCAGGGGTCAGAGCACCGGGGAGCTGTTTTTT.

This chain links TRBV9 with TRBJ2-1, with 7 bases matching TRBD2. The V segment lost 3 bases and the J segment 9 bases; nucleotides outside the gene matches: 3. CDR1 and CDR2 from the germline V gene are SGDLS and YYNGEE. The CDR3 contains 12 residues. The CDR3 DNA reads TGTGCCAGCAGCGGGGTAGCGGGTGAGCAGTTCTTC. Translated: CASSGVAGEQFF.

The sample holds a few counts of this clone. The J gene is TRBJ2-7, the V gene TRBV30, with 9 bases matching TRBD1. The V segment lost 0 bases and the J segment 3 bases; nucleotides outside the gene matches: 0. Germline CDR1 and CDR2: GTSNPN and SVGIG (reference sequence). The CDR3 runs to 13 residues. CDR3 DNA: TGTGCCTGGAGTGTGGGACAGGGCTACGAGCAGTACTTC. Translation gives CAWSVGQGYEQYF.

The rearrangement joins TRBV5-4 to TRBJ2-1, with 8 bases aligning to TRBD2. Germline CDR1 reads SGHNT; CDR2 reads YYREEE (reference sequence). The J segment lost 0 bases and the V segment lost 4 bases, leaving 9 bases of the junction unmatched. The CDR3 length is 17 residues. CDR3 loop: CASSPLGGAGSYNEQFF. In DNA form, the CDR3 reads TGTGCCAGCAGCCCCCTCGGGGGGGCTGGCTCCTACAATGAGCAGTTCTTC.

This clone was recorded once. The J gene is TRBJ2-7, the V gene TRBV20-1; 7 bases fit TRBD1. With 3 bases clipped from V and 11 bases from J, the junction kept 7 bases outside the gene matches. The CDR3 covers 11 residues. Germline V lookup: CDR1 DFQATT, CDR2 SNEGSKA (reference sequence). CDR3 sequence (DNA): TGCAGTGCTAGGGGCAAGGGGACAGAGTACTTC. Translating it yields CSARGKGTEYF.

The chain carries TRBV7-9 and TRBJ1-1; perhaps TRBD1 as D (5 bases). Trimming left V 3 bases short and J 6 bases short, with 14 bases between. This CDR3 is built from 14 residues. Germline lookup yields CDR1 SEHNR and CDR2 FQNEAQ (reference sequence). DNA for the CDR3: TGTGCCAGCAGCTTTCATACGGGGGAGGCTGAAGCTTTCTTT. This translates into CASSFHTGEAEAFF.

The V and J genes are TRBV19 and TRBJ1-5, with D possibly TRBD1 on 5 matching bases. Germline values: CDR1 LNHDA, CDR2 SQIVND (reference sequence). Trimming cost V 5 bases and J 4 bases, with 9 bases left between them. CDR3 length equals 13 residues. Here the CDR3 reads CASSRQGNQPQHF. The CDR3 DNA reads TGTGCCAGTAGTCGGCAGGGTAATCAGCCCCAGCATTTT.

This clone has only one observation. The chain employs TRBV12-5 and TRBJ2-7; 9 nucleotides align to TRBD1. J was trimmed by 2 bases and V by 5 bases; bases with no gene match: 4. The CDR3 covers 14 residues. Per germline, CDR1 LGHNT and CDR2 FRNRAP. The CDR3 protein is CASGTGQGTYEQYF. CDR3 nucleotide sequence: TGTGCTAGTGGTACGGGACAGGGAACCTACGAGCAGTACTTC.

This clone has only one observation. The chain recombines TRBV6-1 with TRBJ2-2, with D possibly being TRBD1 (5 bases). This CDR3 is 13 amino acids long. Deletions cut 4 bases from V and 7 bases from J, with 10 bases between. CDR1 and CDR2 from the germline V gene are MNHNS and SASEGT. CDR3: CASSATGFGELFF. The CDR3 DNA is TGTGCCAGCAGTGCTACAGGATTCGGGGAGCTGTTTTTT.

The count of this clone is one. This chain links TRBV28 with TRBJ1-2, with D possibly TRBD1 on 6 matching bases. Trimming removed 2 bases at V and 4 bases at J, with 8 bases between. This CDR3 region has 13 residues. Germline V gene data show CDR1 as MDHEN and CDR2 as SYDVKM. CDR3 DNA: TGTGCCAGCAGTTTAAACAGGGTCTATGGCTACACCTTC. It translates to CASSLNRVYGYTF.

A note on this clone: This same CDR3 is encoded by further DNA sequences in the sample. The chain links TRBV27 to TRBJ2-1, with D tentatively TRBD1 (6 bases). Between the trimmed V and J ends, which lost 3 bases and 7 bases, there was a span of 13 bases. CDR1 and CDR2 (germline): MNHEY, SMNVEV (reference sequence). The CDR3 totals 14 residues. CDR3 residues: CASSFTQGSNEQFF. The CDR3 nucleotides are TGTGCCAGCAGTTTCACTCAGGGGTCGAATGAGCAGTTCTTC.

V usage is TRBV14 and J usage is TRBJ2-1; 14 bases are shared with TRBD2. Germline V gene data show CDR1 as SGHDN and CDR2 as FVKESK. The V segment lost 1 base and the J segment 9 bases; nucleotides outside the gene matches: 2. This CDR3 has 15 amino acids. In DNA form, the CDR3 reads TGTGCCAGCAGCCAAGCGGGACTAGCGGGAGTTGAGCAGTTCTTC. As protein: CASSQAGLAGVEQFF.

The chain couples TRBV4-1 to TRBJ2-3; 8 bases line up with TRBD1. Germline trimming cut 4 bases from V and 5 bases from J; bases unmatched to any gene: 8. CDR1 MGHRA and CDR2 YSYEKL come from the germline V gene. The CDR3 has 15 residues. In DNA form, the CDR3 reads TGCGCCAGCAGCCCACAGGGGGTCGAGGTAGATACGCAGTATTTT. Its protein product is CASSPQGVEVDTQYF.

The chain links TRBV7-9 to TRBJ1-1; the D gene is possibly TRBD1 (6 bases). Germline V CDR1 and CDR2: SEHNR, FQNEAQ (reference sequence). The CDR3 extends over 13 amino acids. The V end was cut by 4 bases, the J end by 2 bases, with 8 bases between. CDR3 loop: CASSWGQNTEAFF. The CDR3 coding sequence is TGTGCCAGCAGCTGGGGACAAAACACTGAAGCTTTCTTT.

The genes are TRBV6-6 and TRBJ2-5; D not certain. CDR3 length: 16 amino acids. Germline CDR1 and CDR2: MNHNY and SVGAGI (reference sequence). The V and J ends lost 0 bases and 0 bases respectively, with 11 bases between them. The CDR3, as DNA: TGTGCCAGCAGTTACTCTCACTCTGGTAACCAAGAGACCCAGTACTTC. Amino acid sequence: CASSYSHSGNQETQYF.

V gene TRBV10-1 combines with J gene TRBJ2-3; TRBD2 aligns across 7 bases. CDR1 WNHNN and CDR2 SYGVQD come from the germline V gene (reference sequence). J was trimmed by 1 base and V by 4 bases; bases with no gene match: 8. CDR3 length: 16 residues. CDR3 in amino acids: CASSVEPAGGTDTQYF. CDR3 sequence (DNA): TGCGCCAGCAGTGTGGAACCGGCGGGGGGCACAGATACGCAGTATTTT.

V usage is TRBV30 and J usage is TRBJ1-5, with D unresolved. Germline CDR1 reads GTSNPN; CDR2 reads SVGIG (reference sequence). This CDR3 has 18 amino acids. V lost 2 bases and J lost 0, with 20 bases in between. CDR3: CAWSSGTATLYSNQPQHF. Here the CDR3 DNA reads TGTGCCTGGAGTTCCGGAACAGCTACCCTGTATAGCAATCAGCCCCAGCATTTT. The variable domain in full, completed from reference TRBV30 and TRBJ1-5, reads SQTIHQWPATLVQPVGSPLSLECTVEGTSNPNLYWYRQAAGRGLQLLFYSVGIGQISSEVPQNLSASRPQDRQFILSSKKLLLSDSGFYLCAWSSGTATLYSNQPQHFGDGTRLSIL.

The chain carries TRBV6-6 and TRBJ2-7, with TRBD1 as a possible D gene (5 bases). The germline V gene encodes CDR1 MNHNY and CDR2 SVGAGI (reference sequence). The V end lost 5 bases, the J end lost 3 bases, and 11 bases lay between the germline ends. This CDR3 region has 13 residues. The CDR3 nucleotides read TGTGCCAGCAGTATAAGGGGCAACTACGAGCAGTACTTC. This sequence encodes CASSIRGNYEQYF.

V is TRBV7-3 and J is TRBJ2-3; TRBD1 agrees at 11 bases. The length of the CDR3 is 15 residues. J gave up 3 bases and V 4 bases, and 3 bases lay outside the gene matches. CDR1 SGHTA and CDR2 FQGTGA come from the germline V gene. CDR3: CASSSGQGATDTQYF. CDR3 sequence (DNA): TGTGCCAGCAGCTCCGGACAGGGGGCGACAGATACGCAGTATTTT.

This CDR3 is CASASGSGDYNEQFF. In DNA form, the CDR3 reads TGTGCCAGCGCCTCGGGCAGCGGAGACTACAATGAGCAGTTCTTC. The chain carries TRBV27 and TRBJ2-1, with a possible D match to TRBD2 (5 bases). Germline CDR1 is MNHEY and CDR2 is SMNVEV (reference sequence). Trimming left V 8 bases short and J 3 bases short, with 17 bases between. CDR3 size: 15 residues.

The CDR3 DNA follows: TGTGCCAGCAGCTTTGACAGGGACTATGGCTACACCTTC. Translated: CASSFDRDYGYTF. This sequence joins TRBV7-8 and TRBJ1-2; TRBD1 matches at 7 bases. Germline V gene sequence: CDR1 SGHVS, CDR2 FQNEAQ. The J segment lost 3 bases and the V segment lost 3 bases, leaving 1 base of the junction unmatched. This CDR3 has 13 residues. Combining the CDR3 with reference TRBV7-8 and TRBJ1-2 gives the whole variable domain GAGVSQSPRYKVAKRGQDVALRCDPISGHVSLFWYQQALGQGPEFLTYFQNEAQLDKSGLPSDRFFAERPEGSVSTLKIQRTQQEDSAVYLCASSFDRDYGYTFGSGTRLTVV.

V usage is TRBV5-1 and J usage is TRBJ1-3; 8 bases agree with TRBD1. The ends lost 3 bases at V and 3 bases at J; junction bases unmatched: 11. The germline V gene has CDR1 SGHRS and CDR2 YFSETQ. The CDR3 runs 17 residues. The CDR3 region has the DNA TGCGCCAGCAGCTCCGGACAGGGTGAATCGATTGGAAACACCATATATTTT. The encoded protein is CASSSGQGESIGNTIYF.

V is TRBV7-9 and J is TRBJ2-3; 13 nucleotides align to TRBD2. CDR1 is SEHNR and CDR2 is FQNEAQ in the germline V gene (reference sequence). Trimming at V came to 5 bases and at J to 3 bases, leaving 11 bases not matched to a gene. The CDR3 is made up of 18 amino acids. CDR3 residues: CASSPSRLAGGATDTQYF. As DNA, the CDR3 is TGTGCCAGCAGCCCGAGTCGACTAGCGGGAGGTGCAACAGATACGCAGTATTTT.

A word on this clone: Other DNA sequences from this sample encode an identical CDR3 as well. The rearrangement links TRBV30 to TRBJ1-1; D not certain. Looked up from germline, CDR1 is GTSNPN and CDR2 is SVGIG (reference sequence). V lost 0 bases to trimming and J lost 1 base, with 6 bases between them. The CDR3 runs to 13 residues. The CDR3 is CAWSVRGNTEAFF. The CDR3 DNA follows: TGTGCCTGGAGTGTACGGGGGAACACTGAAGCTTTCTTT.